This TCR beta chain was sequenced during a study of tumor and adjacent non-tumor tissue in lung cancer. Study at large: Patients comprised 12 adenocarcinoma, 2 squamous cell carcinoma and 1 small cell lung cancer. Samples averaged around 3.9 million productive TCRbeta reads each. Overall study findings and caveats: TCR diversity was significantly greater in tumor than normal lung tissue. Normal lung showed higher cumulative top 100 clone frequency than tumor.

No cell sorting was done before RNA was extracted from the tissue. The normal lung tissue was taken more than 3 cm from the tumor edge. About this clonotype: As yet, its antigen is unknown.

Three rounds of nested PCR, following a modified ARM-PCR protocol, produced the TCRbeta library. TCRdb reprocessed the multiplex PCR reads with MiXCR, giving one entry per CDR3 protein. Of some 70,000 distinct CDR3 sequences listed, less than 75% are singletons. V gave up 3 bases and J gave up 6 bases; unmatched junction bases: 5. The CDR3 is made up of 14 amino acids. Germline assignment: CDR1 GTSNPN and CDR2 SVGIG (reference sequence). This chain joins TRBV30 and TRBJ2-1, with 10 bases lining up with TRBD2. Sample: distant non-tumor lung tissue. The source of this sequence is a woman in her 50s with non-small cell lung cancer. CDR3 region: CAWRSGRAGNEQFF. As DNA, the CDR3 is TGTGCCTGGAGGAGCGGGAGGGCCGGCAATGAGCAGTTCTTC.